These T cell receptor beta chains were read from a single sample in a study of metastatic and nonmetastatic thyroid tumors. With MiXCR, TCRdb called clones anew from the PCR reads. The top ten hold over 15% of the sample, which has 15,000 to 20,000 clones, over 20% seen once. The sample taken for sequencing was tumor tissue. The receptors derive from a female donor with papillary thyroid cancer or a benign thyroid nodule (not recorded which). Some clones in this sample may be carry-over from other donors' samples. The CDR3 runs from the conserved cysteine through the conserved F or W. The order of the fields is V gene, D gene, CDR3 protein. D genes are given only for firm matches.

V gene: TRBV20-1
D gene: NA
CDR3 protein: CSARGAAGFNEQFF

V gene: TRBV19
D gene: NA
CDR3 protein: CASSGLSYEQYF

V gene: TRBV5-1
D gene: NA
CDR3 protein: CASSYRDTQYF

V gene: TRBV28
D gene: NA
CDR3 protein: CASRKGGEETQYF

V gene: TRBV6-5
D gene: NA
CDR3 protein: CASSRDTETQYF

V gene: TRBV2
D gene: TRBD2
CDR3 protein: CAGQIAGSSYNEQFF

V gene: TRBV7-8
D gene: NA
CDR3 protein: CASSQPGFGNYGYTF

V gene: TRBV7-8
D gene: TRBD1
CDR3 protein: CASSFGTGWTEAFF

V gene: TRBV5-1
D gene: NA
CDR3 protein: CASNIGGGKNTGELFF

V gene: TRBV28
D gene: NA
CDR3 protein: CASSPSPGHYGYTF

V gene: TRBV13
D gene: NA
CDR3 protein: CASSFGGDLSNQPQHF

V gene: TRBV30
D gene: NA
CDR3 protein: CAWSVLLCHVNTIYF

V gene: TRBV20-1
D gene: TRBD2
CDR3 protein: CSARRFRLAGGPFVYEQYF

V gene: TRBV13
D gene: NA
CDR3 protein: CASSLGQGAFF

V gene: TRBV7-1
D gene: NA
CDR3 protein: CASSPSADDWSPNTDTQYF

V gene: TRBV7-9
D gene: NA
CDR3 protein: CASRIAGGTNEKLFF

V gene: TRBV7-8
D gene: NA
CDR3 protein: CASSPGTGFAEKLFF

V gene: TRBV6-4
D gene: NA
CDR3 protein: CARPPEAFF

V gene: TRBV20-1
D gene: NA
CDR3 protein: CSAGLRRDGADTQYF

V gene: TRBV5-1
D gene: TRBD2
CDR3 protein: CASSDLAGGPSTDTQYF

V gene: TRBV20-1
D gene: NA
CDR3 protein: CSAPRGGLNTEAFF

V gene: TRBV7-2
D gene: TRBD2
CDR3 protein: CASTPGLADNEQFF

V gene: TRBV18
D gene: NA
CDR3 protein: CASSHAVGGNQPQHF

V gene: TRBV6-1
D gene: NA
CDR3 protein: CASSEESETQYF

V gene: TRBV6-1
D gene: NA
CDR3 protein: CASWGLINYGYTF

V gene: TRBV30
D gene: NA
CDR3 protein: CAWSAGSTDTQYF

V gene: TRBV9
D gene: NA
CDR3 protein: CASSVDSYNEQFF

V gene: TRBV5-1
D gene: TRBD1
CDR3 protein: CASSEPGQLQTVYEQYF

V gene: TRBV12-3/TRBV12-4
D gene: TRBD2
CDR3 protein: CASAGGTQETQYF

V gene: TRBV7-3
D gene: NA
CDR3 protein: CASSLRFSGNTIYF

V gene: TRBV20-1
D gene: NA
CDR3 protein: CSAREHPQSSYNEQFF

V gene: TRBV27
D gene: NA
CDR3 protein: CASSPTSPTETQYF

V gene: TRBV20-1
D gene: TRBD1
CDR3 protein: CSAGPSGTGRGTEAFF

V gene: TRBV6-2/TRBV6-3
D gene: TRBD2
CDR3 protein: CASSYGQCGRLRNEQFF

V gene: TRBV20-1
D gene: TRBD1
CDR3 protein: CSARLTGNTIYF

V gene: TRBV27
D gene: NA
CDR3 protein: CASSLGAGGLNEQFF

V gene: TRBV19
D gene: TRBD2
CDR3 protein: CASSEPGLGSYEQYF

V gene: TRBV6-1
D gene: NA
CDR3 protein: CASKQGRSGNTIYF

V gene: TRBV10-1
D gene: NA
CDR3 protein: CASSEGQSYEQYF

V gene: TRBV6-4
D gene: TRBD2
CDR3 protein: CASCRLAGFSETQYF

V gene: TRBV6-1
D gene: TRBD2
CDR3 protein: CASSVTTSGRAYEQFF

V gene: TRBV30
D gene: NA
CDR3 protein: CAWFEMGPKGSYGYTF

V gene: TRBV7-2
D gene: TRBD1
CDR3 protein: CASSWGQYYEQYF

V gene: TRBV7-2
D gene: NA
CDR3 protein: CASSLELNEKLFF

V gene: TRBV11-3
D gene: NA
CDR3 protein: CASSLVSGGNSPLHF

V gene: TRBV11-3
D gene: NA
CDR3 protein: CVSSPRLVTVGETQYF

V gene: TRBV20-1
D gene: NA
CDR3 protein: CSADGHRGRSNQPQHF

V gene: TRBV7-9
D gene: NA
CDR3 protein: CASSENAGTDTQYF

V gene: TRBV11-3
D gene: TRBD1
CDR3 protein: CASSPRDRDYEQYF

V gene: TRBV5-6
D gene: NA
CDR3 protein: CASSSPRTSYEQYF

V gene: TRBV6-1
D gene: TRBD2
CDR3 protein: CASRTPGTSGSVQYF

V gene: TRBV3-1
D gene: NA
CDR3 protein: CASSAAWGQPQHF

V gene: TRBV30
D gene: NA
CDR3 protein: CAWSVDPNNEQFF

V gene: TRBV11-2
D gene: NA
CDR3 protein: CASSLGPSGANVLTF

V gene: TRBV28
D gene: NA
CDR3 protein: CASSLSRETQYF